A single sample is the source of the 25 T cell receptor beta chains below, sequenced in a study of CD8 T cells in Susac syndrome. RNA was extracted with the RNeasy kit, and a quantity of roughly 0.5 to 1 ug was reverse transcribed using random hexamers. From the immunoSEQ multiplex PCR reads, TCRdb called clonotypes with MiXCR, one entry per CDR3 protein. The sample has some 100,000 distinct CDR3 sequences, around 90% seen once; the top ten hold roughly 0.11%. The material sequenced was CD8+ T cells from PBMCs. All receptors derive from a human donor in good health.

This chain uses TRBV19 with TRBJ1-2; D not resolved. Germline-derived CDR1 and CDR2 are LNHDA and SQIVND (reference sequence). The CDR3 has 13 residues. Trimming removed 9 bases from V and 4 bases from J, with 15 bases in between. The DNA for the CDR3 is TGTGCCAGCCGCAAGGGTATGATCTATGGCTACACCTTC. It yields the protein CASRKGMIYGYTF.

The chain has TRBV4-1 and TRBJ2-4; the D gene could be TRBD1 or TRBD2 (5 bases each). Trimming cost V 0 bases and J 0 bases, with 15 bases left between them. The CDR3 sequence is 18 residues long. CDR1 MGHRA and CDR2 YSYEKL come from the germline V gene. The CDR3, as DNA: TGCGCCAGCAGCCAAGATCGTGGGGGTGTACTAGCCAAAAACATTCAGTACTTC. Translation: CASSQDRGGVLAKNIQYF.

The chain is built from TRBV5-1 and TRBJ1-4, with D unresolved. The germline CDR1 and CDR2 sequences are SGHRS and YFSETQ. Trimming pared 6 bases from V and 8 bases from J, leaving 17 bases between. This CDR3 spans 14 amino acids. The CDR3 coding sequence is TGCGCCAGCAATCGGGCGGGGTCGGGGGAAAAACTGTTTTTT. As protein: CASNRAGSGEKLFF.

This rearrangement joins TRBV6-4 to TRBJ2-6; D ambiguous. Germline V lookup: CDR1 MRHNA, CDR2 SNTAGT. This CDR3 comprises 14 residues. Trimming removed 3 bases from V and 1 base from J, with 4 bases in between. The CDR3 spells CASSETSGANVLTF. The CDR3 nucleotides read TGTGCCAGCAGTGAGACGTCTGGGGCCAACGTCCTGACTTTC.

The gene calls are TRBV4-3 and TRBJ2-2; D remains unclear. The CDR3 is 14 amino acids. The germline V gene encodes CDR1 LGHNA and CDR2 YSLEER. V shed 1 base and J shed 9 bases, with 12 bases lying between them. The CDR3, as DNA: TGCGCCAGCAGCCAAGTTGATGGTTCAAGGGAGCTGTTTTTT. Protein: CASSQVDGSRELFF.

The chain joins TRBV7-2 to TRBJ2-1; D is uncertain. Trimming removed 5 bases at V and 9 bases at J, with 11 bases between. Germline V gene data show CDR1 as SGHTA and CDR2 as FQGNSA. CDR3 length: 12 amino acids. CDR3 loop: CASSRSQSEQFF. The CDR3 DNA reads TGTGCCAGCAGCCGTAGCCAAAGTGAGCAGTTCTTC.

The J gene is TRBJ1-2, the V gene TRBV2; D unclear. V was cut by 9 bases and J by 9 bases, with 17 bases left in between. The CDR3 runs to 12 residues. From germline, CDR1 is SNHLY and CDR2 FYNNEI. The CDR3 is CASVMAGFSYTF. The DNA of the CDR3 is TGTGCCAGTGTAATGGCAGGCTTCAGCTACACCTTC.

The chain joins TRBV5-6 to TRBJ1-5, with D perhaps matching TRBD1 (5 bases). Trimming cost V 0 bases and J 3 bases, with 10 bases left between them. This CDR3 contains 15 residues. Germline CDR1 and CDR2: SGHDT and YYEEEE. CDR3 DNA: TGTGCCAGCAGCTTGGCAGGGCGCGCCAATCAGCCCCAGCATTTT. Translating gives CASSLAGRANQPQHF.

This chain uses TRBV3-1 with TRBJ1-1; D is undetermined. V lost 0 bases and J 4 bases, leaving 9 bases between the germline ends. This CDR3 contains 14 residues. Germline CDR1 LGHDT, CDR2 YNNKEL (reference sequence). The CDR3 loop is CASSQDKRVTEAFF. The DNA for the CDR3 is TGTGCCAGCAGCCAAGATAAGAGGGTCACTGAAGCTTTCTTT.

The rearrangement uses TRBV5-1 and TRBJ2-7; the D gene is possibly TRBD1 (6 bases). The CDR3 is 15 amino acids. In germline, CDR1 is SGHRS, CDR2 YFSETQ. V was pared by 2 bases and J by 1 base, with 13 bases between. The CDR3 DNA is TGCGCCAGCAGCTTACGGGCGGACAGTTCCTACGAGCAGTACTTC. This sequence encodes CASSLRADSSYEQYF.

The gene calls are TRBV29-1 and TRBJ1-2, with 10 nucleotides matching TRBD1. Germline V lookup: CDR1 SQVTM, CDR2 ANQGSEA. Trimming took 7 bases from V and 8 from J; bases not matched to a gene: 10. The CDR3 is 13 amino acids. The CDR3 loop is CSATGQGLVGYTF. As DNA, the CDR3 is TGCAGCGCTACGGGACAGGGGTTGGTAGGCTACACCTTC.

This chain connects TRBV2 to TRBJ1-1; D ambiguous. Between the trimmed V and J ends, which lost 2 bases and 3 bases, there was a span of 1 base. CDR1 and CDR2 (germline): SNHLY, FYNNEI. This CDR3 is 11 amino acids long. The CDR3 here is CASSEYTEAFF. CDR3 coding DNA: TGTGCCAGCAGTGAATACACTGAAGCTTTCTTT.

The CDR3 bases are TGTGCCAGCAGCTTAGGGTTGGGGAGCGAAATCTACGAGCAGTACTTC. Translated: CASSLGLGSEIYEQYF. The rearrangement joins TRBV7-2 to TRBJ2-7; the D gene is possibly TRBD2 (5 bases). Per the germline V gene, CDR1 is SGHTA and CDR2 is FQGNSA. The CDR3 is made up of 16 amino acids. V was shortened by 1 base and J by 3 bases, with 16 bases between the two germline ends.

The chain is built from TRBV6-1 and TRBJ1-1, with D perhaps TRBD1 (6 bases). The V end lost 5 bases, the J end lost 0 bases, and 19 bases lay between the germline ends. Per germline, CDR1 MNHNS and CDR2 SASEGT. This CDR3 contains 17 residues. DNA of the CDR3: TGTGCCAGCAGTCCACAATCTCAGGGGTACCTGAACACTGAAGCTTTCTTT. Residues: CASSPQSQGYLNTEAFF.

This clonotype was detected a few times. CDR3 sequence reads: CASSGRDVGTQYF. DNA of the CDR3: TGTGCCAGCAGTGGCAGGGACGTGGGGACCCAGTACTTC. The chain uses TRBV6-2 or TRBV6-3 and TRBJ2-5; D could derive from TRBD1 or TRBD2 (5 bases each). The V gene's germline CDR1 is MNHEY and CDR2 SVGEGT. Trimming took off 5 bases at V and 7 bases at J, with 14 bases between the two ends. CDR3 size: 13 residues.

The V and J genes are TRBV4-3 and TRBJ2-3; 8 bases align to TRBD2. The CDR3 consists of 16 residues. Germline CDR1 is LGHNA and CDR2 is YSLEER. The V gene end was trimmed by 3 bases and the J gene end by 5 bases; junction bases not matched to a gene: 10. CDR3 in DNA: TGCGCCAGCAGCCACCAAGCGGGAGCGCGTCAAGATACGCAGTATTTT. This encodes CASSHQAGARQDTQYF.

J is TRBJ2-3 and V is TRBV5-1; 7 nucleotides match TRBD2. The CDR3 runs 15 residues. Germline V gene lookup returns CDR1 SGHRS and CDR2 YFSETQ. V lost 4 bases and J lost 1; bases outside the gene matches: 6. The CDR3 DNA follows: TGCGCCAGCAGCAACTTAGCGGGCGGCACAGATACGCAGTATTTT. It encodes CASSNLAGGTDTQYF. Drawing the rest from reference TRBV5-1 and TRBJ2-3, the complete variable domain is KAGVTQTPRYLIKTRGQQVTLSCSPISGHRSVSWYQQTPGQGLQFLFEYFSETQRNKGNFPGRFSGRQFSNSRSEMNVSTLELGDSALYLCASSNLAGGTDTQYFGPGTRLTVL.

This clonotype appeared a single time. This chain connects TRBV29-1 to TRBJ1-1; unclear D gene. Germline lookup yields CDR1 SQVTM and CDR2 ANQGSEA. V was shortened by 6 bases and J by 2 bases, with 16 bases between the two germline ends. The CDR3 totals 14 residues. Here the CDR3 reads CSVDGTNSNTEAFF. CDR3 DNA sequence: TGCAGCGTGGACGGAACAAACTCAAACACTGAAGCTTTCTTT.

The rearrangement joins TRBV10-3 to TRBJ1-2; no definite D call. Germline CDR1 is ENHRY and CDR2 is SYGVKD. V was pared by 3 bases and J by 3 bases, with 8 bases between. This CDR3 has 13 residues. CDR3 in DNA: TGTGCCATCAGTGAAAGTACGGACTATGGCTACACCTTC. Protein: CAISESTDYGYTF.

The chain uses TRBV20-1 and TRBJ2-5, with 13 bases identical to TRBD2. The CDR3 runs 16 residues. Germline CDR1 reads DFQATT; CDR2 reads SNEGSKA (reference sequence). V gave up 5 bases and J gave up 4 bases; unmatched junction bases: 10. CDR3: CSAGLTSGGFGETQYF. CDR3 in DNA: TGCAGTGCTGGCCTGACTAGCGGGGGGTTTGGAGAGACCCAGTACTTC.

This chain uses TRBV11-1 with TRBJ2-1; D is undetermined. Per germline, CDR1 SGHAT and CDR2 FQDESV (reference sequence). The CDR3 is made up of 14 amino acids. Trimming pared 0 bases from V and 2 bases from J, leaving 5 bases between. CDR3 nucleotide sequence: TGTGCCAGCAGCTTAGCACACGCCTACAATGAGCAGTTCTTC. Its translation is CASSLAHAYNEQFF.

The chain uses TRBV7-9 and TRBJ2-1, with a tentative D call TRBD2 (6 bases). The V end lost 4 bases, the J end lost 5 bases, and 18 bases lay between the germline ends. The CDR3 is 16 amino acids. CDR1 is SEHNR, CDR2 FQNEAQ, per germline (reference sequence). CDR3 loop: CASSSMGRESNNEQFF. The CDR3 bases are TGTGCCAGCAGCTCCATGGGCCGGGAGAGTAACAATGAGCAGTTCTTC.

In this sample, this clonotype turned up once. The chain combines TRBV30 with TRBJ1-1, with D possibly being TRBD1 (5 bases). Trimming left V 2 bases short and J 4 bases short, with 23 bases between. Germline V CDR1 and CDR2: GTSNPN, SVGIG (reference sequence). The CDR3 sequence is 17 residues long. CDR3 residues: CAWSRGTLNHLGTEAFF. CDR3 coding DNA: TGTGCCTGGAGTCGCGGGACTCTTAATCATCTGGGCACTGAAGCTTTCTTT.

The gene calls are TRBV29-1 and TRBJ1-1; 11 bases line up with TRBD1. The germline gives CDR1 SQVTM, CDR2 ANQGSEA. This CDR3 has 14 amino acids. V dropped 6 bases and J dropped 5; count of bases not matched to a gene: 8. The CDR3 loop is CSVGTGGSWTEAFF. In DNA form, the CDR3 reads TGCAGCGTCGGGACAGGGGGTTCGTGGACTGAAGCTTTCTTT.

This chain's CDR3 is CSALDRTRSNQPQHF. The CDR3 DNA reads as TGCAGTGCACTCGACAGGACGAGATCAAATCAGCCCCAGCATTTT. The chain is built from TRBV20-1 and TRBJ1-5, with a possible D match to TRBD1 (6 bases). In germline, CDR1 is DFQATT, CDR2 SNEGSKA (reference sequence). The CDR3 is 15 amino acids. Between the trimmed V and J ends, which lost 6 bases and 4 bases, there was a span of 19 bases.